The 23 T cell receptor beta chains below all came from one sample that was sequenced in a study of OX40 agonist ivuxolimab in advanced cancers. Data came from immunoSEQ multiplex PCR; TCRdb stores just in-frame clones and leaves some out. The top ten hold approximately 1% of the sample, which has about 48,000 clones, 83% seen once. The source was CD4+ or CD8+ T cells sorted from blood, collected in a trial of the OX40 agonist ivuxolimab. The receptors originated from an adult with an advanced solid tumor such as melanoma, head and neck, liver or kidney cancer.

The rearrangement links TRBV15 to TRBJ1-4; 9 bases agree with TRBD1. The CDR3 contains 15 residues. CDR1 and CDR2 (germline): LNHNV, YYDKDF (reference sequence). The V gene end was trimmed by 1 base and the J gene end by 8 bases; junction bases not matched to a gene: 5. In DNA, the CDR3 is TGTGCCACCAGCAGAGCGGGACAGGGAGGCGAAAAACTGTTTTTT. Protein sequence: CATSRAGQGGEKLFF.

This sequence joins TRBV5-1 and TRBJ1-4; TRBD1 might be the D (5 bases). This CDR3 is built from 15 residues. The germline V and J ends were trimmed by 3 bases and 8 bases, with 17 bases remaining between them. Germline assignment: CDR1 SGHRS and CDR2 YFSETQ. As DNA, the CDR3 is TGCGCCAGCAGCTCCCGACAGTTCATAGGGGAAAAACTGTTTTTT. Protein sequence: CASSSRQFIGEKLFF. Looking up the rest from reference TRBV5-1 and TRBJ1-4 gives the full variable domain: KAGVTQTPRYLIKTRGQQVTLSCSPISGHRSVSWYQQTPGQGLQFLFEYFSETQRNKGNFPGRFSGRQFSNSRSEMNVSTLELGDSALYLCASSSRQFIGEKLFFGSGTQLSVL.

Here the CDR3 DNA reads TGTGCCAGCAGCTTAGGGGGGGGATCCGCCGAGCAGTACTTC. It encodes CASSLGGGSAEQYF. The chain is built from TRBV7-2 and TRBJ2-7; TRBD2 matches 7 bases. V dropped 1 base and J dropped 6; count of bases not matched to a gene: 6. The germline V gene has CDR1 SGHTA and CDR2 FQGNSA. This CDR3 is built from 14 residues.

The rearrangement links TRBV9 to TRBJ1-6; no clear D gene. The CDR3 covers 15 residues. V was trimmed by 0 bases and J by 10 bases, leaving 14 bases between them. Germline values: CDR1 SGDLS, CDR2 YYNGEE. The CDR3 coding sequence is TGTGCCAGCAGCGTAGATGGTACTAGAGAATCACCCCTCCACTTT. This sequence encodes CASSVDGTRESPLHF.

The rearrangement links TRBV4-1 to TRBJ1-2; unclear D gene. CDR3 length equals 16 residues. Trimming left V 1 base short and J 5 bases short, with 17 bases between. CDR1 and CDR2 (germline): MGHRA, YSYEKL. As DNA, the CDR3 is TGCGCCAGCAGCCAAGCGGTTATGGGTCCGGGATATGGCTACACCTTC. It translates to CASSQAVMGPGYGYTF.

The chain carries TRBV5-1 and TRBJ1-5; D is uncertain. Germline V CDR1 and CDR2: SGHRS, YFSETQ. V lost 2 bases to trimming and J lost 6 bases, with 9 bases between them. The CDR3 runs 13 residues. The CDR3 sequence: CASSLDTSQPQHF. The DNA for the CDR3 is TGCGCCAGCAGCTTAGACACGTCTCAGCCCCAGCATTTT.

The chain employs TRBV18 and TRBJ2-7; D may be TRBD1 (5 bases). Germline V gene sequence: CDR1 KGHSH, CDR2 LQKENI. Trimming stripped 4 bases from V and 0 bases from J, with 7 bases between. The CDR3 length is 13 residues. The CDR3 loop is CASSQGLSYEQYF. CDR3 DNA sequence: TGTGCCAGCTCACAGGGGCTCTCCTACGAGCAGTACTTC.

The J gene is TRBJ2-6, the V gene TRBV29-1, with no clear D. The CDR3 has 13 amino acids. V was pared by 7 bases and J by 0 bases, with 7 bases between. Germline V gives CDR1 SQVTM, CDR2 ANQGSEA. Here the CDR3 reads CSADISGANVLTF. The CDR3 DNA reads as TGCAGCGCTGACATCTCTGGGGCCAACGTCCTGACTTTC.

V usage is TRBV29-1 and J usage is TRBJ2-1; D possibly uses TRBD1 or TRBD2 (5 bases each). Germline V CDR1 and CDR2: SQVTM, ANQGSEA. This CDR3 is built from 15 residues. V lost 4 bases and J lost 8, with 21 bases in between. CDR3 sequence (DNA): TGCAGCGTTGGAGGCCGGGACGGTCATGGGGATGAGCAGTTCTTC. Translating gives CSVGGRDGHGDEQFF.

Concerning this clone: The same CDR3 is also encoded by other DNA sequences in this sample. The genes are TRBV9 and TRBJ2-2; D gene uncertain. This CDR3 is 16 amino acids long. Germline CDR1 is SGDLS and CDR2 is YYNGEE. V dropped 4 bases and J dropped 2 bases, with 15 bases sitting between them. The CDR3, as DNA: TGTGCCAGCAGCCCCTCTCCCGGGCTAAACACCGGGGAGCTGTTTTTT. Residues: CASSPSPGLNTGELFF.

This chain links TRBV6-5 with TRBJ1-2; D is unclear. The CDR3 sequence is 14 residues long. The germline V and J ends were trimmed by 5 bases and 0 bases, with 10 bases remaining between them. CDR1 MNHEY and CDR2 SVGAGI come from the germline V gene. The CDR3 DNA is TGTGCCAGCAGTAGGGCGGCCTCTAACTATGGCTACACCTTC. Its translation: CASSRAASNYGYTF.

This chain links TRBV5-1 with TRBJ2-3; a possible D gene is TRBD1 (6 bases). Germline V gives CDR1 SGHRS, CDR2 YFSETQ. The CDR3 is 13 amino acids. The germline V and J ends were trimmed by 4 bases and 7 bases, with 13 bases remaining between them. The CDR3 reads CASSGDRSYTQYF. DNA for the CDR3: TGCGCCAGCAGCGGAGACAGGAGCTATACGCAGTATTTT.

This rearrangement joins TRBV28 to TRBJ1-2; D is perhaps TRBD1 (6 bases). The germline gives CDR1 MDHEN, CDR2 SYDVKM. Trimming took off 8 bases at V and 4 bases at J, with 11 bases between the two ends. This CDR3 contains 12 residues. The CDR3 protein is CASQGTVYGYTF. The CDR3 DNA follows: TGTGCCAGCCAGGGGACCGTCTATGGCTACACCTTC.

The chain carries TRBV5-4 and TRBJ1-2; D remains ambiguous. This CDR3 is 13 amino acids long. Per the germline V gene, CDR1 is SGHNT and CDR2 is YYREEE (reference sequence). Trimming took off 4 bases at V and 3 bases at J, with 10 bases between the two ends. CDR3 sequence (DNA): TGTGCCAGCAGCACACCAACTTACTATGGCTACACCTTC. Translating it yields CASSTPTYYGYTF.

V usage is TRBV6-1 and J usage is TRBJ2-2, with 9 bases lining up with TRBD1. The CDR3 loop spans 16 amino acids. The V gene end was trimmed by 3 bases and the J gene end by 5 bases; junction bases not matched to a gene: 7. Germline V CDR1 and CDR2: MNHNS, SASEGT. In DNA, the CDR3 is TGTGCCAGCAGTGATCCTCGAGGACAGGGGACCGGGGAGCTGTTTTTT. It translates to CASSDPRGQGTGELFF.

The CDR3 reads CAIRATSSYEQYF. DNA of the CDR3: TGTGCCATCAGGGCCACGAGCTCCTACGAGCAGTACTTC. The V call is TRBV10-3, the J call TRBJ2-7; D not certain. Germline assignment: CDR1 ENHRY and CDR2 SYGVKD. The CDR3 totals 13 residues. V lost 6 bases to trimming and J lost 0 bases, with 9 bases between them.

The rearrangement joins TRBV6-1 to TRBJ1-1; D possibly corresponds to TRBD1 (6 bases). There are 12 residues in the CDR3. From germline, CDR1 is MNHNS and CDR2 SASEGT. Trimming pared 3 bases from V and 11 bases from J, leaving 13 bases between. Written as DNA, the CDR3 is TGTGCCAGCAGTGACAGGGGTGGGAAGGCTTTCTTT. Translated: CASSDRGGKAFF.

The chain couples TRBV11-2 to TRBJ2-2; D unresolved. Germline V gene sequence: CDR1 SGHAT, CDR2 FQNNGV. This CDR3 comprises 15 residues. Trimming pared 0 bases from V and 4 bases from J, leaving 9 bases between. CDR3 sequence: CASSLEIGSTGELFF. As DNA, the CDR3 is TGTGCCAGCAGCTTAGAAATAGGGTCCACCGGGGAGCTGTTTTTT.

The chain links TRBV7-8 to TRBJ2-5; weak D call: TRBD1 (5 bases). Germline assignment: CDR1 SGHVS and CDR2 FQNEAQ. The CDR3 has 15 amino acids. V was shortened by 2 bases and J by 5 bases, with 15 bases between the two germline ends. CDR3 DNA: TGTGCCAGCAGCTTAAGCAGGGTGCTAAGGGAGACCCAGTACTTC. Translating gives CASSLSRVLRETQYF.

The chain is built from TRBV7-2 and TRBJ2-1; maybe TRBD2 (5 bases). Germline V gene lookup returns CDR1 SGHTA and CDR2 FQGNSA. The V gene lost 5 bases and the J gene lost 0 bases, with 11 bases spanning the gap. CDR3 length equals 15 residues. The CDR3 DNA reads TGTGCCAGCAGCCCGCTGGGGAGCTCCTACAATGAGCAGTTCTTC. Encoded protein: CASSPLGSSYNEQFF.

The chain joins TRBV7-2 to TRBJ2-5, with D possibly TRBD2 on 6 matching bases. The CDR3 spans 17 residues. Germline CDR1 reads SGHTA; CDR2 reads FQGNSA. Trimming removed 1 base from V and 5 bases from J, with 20 bases in between. CDR3 amino acids: CASSLGVAGGIRETQYF. As DNA, the CDR3 is TGTGCCAGCAGCTTAGGTGTGGCAGGAGGGATTCGGGAGACCCAGTACTTC.

The rearrangement joins TRBV7-6 to TRBJ2-7; unclear D gene. Looked up from germline, CDR1 is SGHVS and CDR2 is FNYEAQ. The germline V and J ends were trimmed by 3 bases and 6 bases, with 12 bases remaining between them. This CDR3 region has 13 residues. The CDR3 loop reads CASSFTVLAEQYF. CDR3 sequence (DNA): TGTGCCAGCAGCTTCACAGTCTTGGCCGAGCAGTACTTC.

The rearrangement uses TRBV5-1 and TRBJ2-2; possibly TRBD1 or TRBD2 for D (6 bases each). V dropped 8 bases and J dropped 3 bases, with 14 bases sitting between them. Germline V gene data show CDR1 as SGHRS and CDR2 as YFSETQ. The CDR3 has 14 residues. CDR3 DNA sequence: TGCGCCAGTAACAGGGAGGTCGACACCGGGGAGCTGTTTTTT. It encodes CASNREVDTGELFF.